This TCR beta chain was recorded in a study of regulatory T cells in long-lasting Graves disease. J gave up 4 bases and V 2 bases, and 11 bases lay outside the gene matches. Germline V lookup: CDR1 KGHDR, CDR2 SFDVKD. The CDR3 is made up of 18 amino acids. The time point is: newly diagnosed GD, antithyroid drugs for less than 3 months. Researchers made the TCR library from RNA that was extracted from PBMCs. Patients with Graves' disease were diagnosed by American Thyroid Association guidelines. One endocrinology department in Xi'an, China, was where patients came from. Many counts were recorded for this clonotype. Building of the TCR beta libraries involved iRepertoire HTBI primers and Arm-PCR of CDR3 regions. TCRdb used MiXCR to reprocess the multiplex PCR reads, holding one entry per CDR3 protein. The sample contains approximately 400,000 distinct CDR3 sequences, about 15% of which appear only once.

These data were also reused for a study on T cells in Graves' hyperthyroidism and ophthalmopathy.

This TCR was sampled from a woman younger than 45 with Graves disease. The specimen comprised peripheral blood mononuclear cells (PBMCs), sampled at new diagnosis, from a patient treated with antithyroid drugs. The chain carries TRBV24-1 and TRBJ2-1; 9 bases are shared with TRBD2. The CDR3 region has the DNA TGTGCCACCAGTGATTCAATTAGCGGGAGTCGCGGTTACAATGAGCAGTTCTTC. It translates to CATSDSISGSRGYNEQFF.